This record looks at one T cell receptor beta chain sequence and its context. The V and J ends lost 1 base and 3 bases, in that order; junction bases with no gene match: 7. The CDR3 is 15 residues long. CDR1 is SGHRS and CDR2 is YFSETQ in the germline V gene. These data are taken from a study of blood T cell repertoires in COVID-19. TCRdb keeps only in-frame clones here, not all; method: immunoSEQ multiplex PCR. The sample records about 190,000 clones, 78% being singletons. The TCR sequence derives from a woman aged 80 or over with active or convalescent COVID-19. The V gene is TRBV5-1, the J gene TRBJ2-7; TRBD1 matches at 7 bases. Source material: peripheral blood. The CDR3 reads CASSLRGGADYEQYF. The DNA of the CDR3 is TGCGCCAGCAGCTTGAGAGGGGGCGCTGACTACGAGCAGTACTTC.